The present entry profiles one TCR beta chain with its context. Its antigen is not identified. The record originates from a study of STAT5B mutations in CD4+ large granular lymphocyte leukemia. Study-wide findings and caveats: Patient CD4-sorted repertoires stayed more clonal than healthy ones after leukemic-clone removal. TRBV06-family usage was enriched in top patient clones (8/27) versus controls (2/35).

The ends were cut back, 5 bases at V and 5 bases at J, with 14 bases in the middle. Germline values: CDR1 SGHTA, CDR2 FQGTGA. The CDR3 is made up of 14 amino acids. Profiled with immunoSEQ multiplex PCR; TCRdb holds only in-frame clones, not every one. The sample carries 20,000 to 25,000 clones, around two thirds recorded once. This clonotype was obtained from a human donor in good health. The chain recombines TRBV7-3 with TRBJ2-3; no definite D call. The sample consisted of CD4+ T cells from blood buffy coats. CDR3 in amino acids: CASSPFGRQDTQYF. The CDR3 nucleotides are TGTGCCAGCAGCCCCTTCGGCCGCCAAGATACGCAGTATTTT.